Below, one T cell receptor beta chain is given with its context. The antigen remains undetermined. The sequencing depth, 1 in 200,000 to 1 in 1 million T cells, was the target. Sequencing used immunoSEQ multiplex PCR; TCRdb keeps in-frame clones, though not all of them. The table shows over 14,000 clones, with more than 60% occurring only once. Germline loops: CDR1 KGHSH, CDR2 LQKENI. The CDR3 runs to 12 residues. Trimming cost V 2 bases and J 4 bases, with 6 bases left between them. This sample was taken from a study of cytotoxic CD8 clonotypes in ibrutinib-treated CLL. Study-wide points: Treatment saw public clonotypes, which were uncommon, either contract or stay stable.

TCR beta libraries used 2 to 2.5 micrograms of genomic DNA from cryopreserved PBMCs. The sequenced sample was PBMCs, obtained before ibrutinib treatment. V is TRBV18 and J is TRBJ2-7; D gene ambiguous. This receptor was identified in a human donor with chronic lymphocytic leukemia. The CDR3 spells CASSPARYEQYF. DNA for the CDR3: TGTGCCAGCTCACCAGCGCGTTACGAGCAGTACTTC.